A single sample gave rise to the 20 T cell receptor beta chains below, sequenced in a study of OX40 agonist ivuxolimab in advanced cancers. Libraries were prepared by immunoSEQ multiplex PCR; TCRdb keeps only in-frame clonotypes and omits some of them. The sample carries tens of thousands of clones, about 89% recorded once. The sample here was CD4+ or CD8+ T cells sorted from blood, taken in a trial of the OX40 agonist ivuxolimab. These receptors came from an adult with an advanced solid tumor such as melanoma, head and neck, liver or kidney cancer.

V and J are TRBV6-1 and TRBJ1-5, with TRBD1 as a possible D gene (6 bases). There are 18 residues in the CDR3. Germline CDR1 is MNHNS and CDR2 is SASEGT. V was trimmed by 0 bases and J by 3 bases, leaving 18 bases between them. CDR3 DNA sequence: TGTGCCAGCAGTGAAGCGATTGCTTGGACAGTGAACAATCAGCCCCAGCATTTT. Translation gives CASSEAIAWTVNNQPQHF.

The rearrangement joins TRBV6-1 to TRBJ2-7, with a tentative D call TRBD1 (6 bases). The CDR3 extends over 14 amino acids. Deletions cut 7 bases from V and 3 bases from J, with 16 bases between. Looked up from germline, CDR1 is MNHNS and CDR2 is SASEGT. The CDR3: CASTKMDRFYEQYF. DNA of the CDR3: TGTGCCAGCACCAAAATGGACAGATTCTACGAGCAGTACTTC.

This clone was counted between two and nine times. The chain joins TRBV11-1 to TRBJ2-5; 11 bases are a match to TRBD2. This CDR3 has 16 amino acids. Germline V gives CDR1 SGHAT, CDR2 FQDESV (reference sequence). After removal of 6 bases from V and 7 bases from J, the junction contained 13 bases not matched to a gene. The CDR3 sequence is CASSSTSGSFVGTQYF. The CDR3 coding sequence is TGTGCCAGCAGTTCTACTAGCGGGAGTTTTGTAGGGACCCAGTACTTC.

The rearrangement links TRBV7-2 to TRBJ2-5, with TRBD2 matching 8 bases. CDR3 length: 14 amino acids. Germline CDR1 reads SGHTA; CDR2 reads FQGNSA. The J segment lost 4 bases and the V segment lost 7 bases, leaving 8 bases of the junction unmatched. As DNA, the CDR3 is TGTGCCAGCACCTCAAACGGGGGGGTAGAGACCCAGTACTTC. Translating it yields CASTSNGGVETQYF.

The chain couples TRBV28 to TRBJ1-4; the D gene is possibly TRBD1 (5 bases). Trimming took 10 bases from V and 0 from J, leaving 9 bases between them. Germline V gene lookup returns CDR1 MDHEN and CDR2 SYDVKM. The CDR3 runs to 13 residues. CDR3 sequence: CATIGATNEKLFF. In DNA, the CDR3 is TGTGCCACCATAGGGGCAACTAATGAAAAACTGTTTTTT.

The chain has TRBV27 and TRBJ2-2; 8 bases fit TRBD2. This CDR3 spans 19 amino acids. Trimming cost V 5 bases and J 7 bases; bases outside gene matches: 21. Germline CDR1 and CDR2: MNHEY and SMNVEV (reference sequence). CDR3 in DNA: TGTGCCAGCAGTATAGGGGTGGACGCGGGAGGCCCCCAGGGCGGGGAGCTGTTTTTT. It translates to CASSIGVDAGGPQGGELFF.

The chain recombines TRBV10-3 with TRBJ2-7; D is possibly TRBD1 (6 bases). Germline assignment: CDR1 ENHRY and CDR2 SYGVKD. This CDR3 region has 14 residues. Trimming left V 2 bases short and J 9 bases short, with 17 bases between. For the CDR3, the DNA is TGTGCCATCAGTGAGACTACAGGGCAAAGACGGCAGTACTTC. Its protein is CAISETTGQRRQYF.

The V call is TRBV18, the J call TRBJ2-7, with 8 bases identical to TRBD1. Germline V CDR1 and CDR2: KGHSH, LQKENI. The length of the CDR3 is 13 residues. Trimming took 5 bases from V and 3 from J; bases not matched to a gene: 3. CDR3 coding DNA: TGTGCCAGCTCAAAGGGACAGGTCTACGAGCAGTACTTC. It specifies CASSKGQVYEQYF.

This clone was counted a few times. V usage is TRBV9 and J usage is TRBJ1-4; D perhaps matches TRBD1 (6 bases). Trimming stripped 2 bases from V and 0 bases from J, with 8 bases between. Germline V gene sequence: CDR1 SGDLS, CDR2 YYNGEE. The CDR3 is 15 amino acids. In DNA, the CDR3 is TGTGCCAGCAGCGTCACAGGGACAACTAATGAAAAACTGTTTTTT. Translation gives CASSVTGTTNEKLFF. Full variable domain (missing parts from reference TRBV9 and TRBJ1-4): DSGVTQTPKHLITATGQRVTLRCSPRSGDLSVYWYQQSLDQGLQFLIQYYNGEERAKGNILERFSAQQFPDLHSELNLSSLELGDSALYFCASSVTGTTNEKLFFGSGTQLSVL.

The chain is built from TRBV5-1 and TRBJ2-4; possibly TRBD2 for D (5 bases). The CDR3 loop spans 15 amino acids. Germline values: CDR1 SGHRS, CDR2 YFSETQ. The V gene lost 4 bases and the J gene lost 6 bases, with 17 bases spanning the gap. This chain's CDR3 is CASSAITSPRNIQYF. The CDR3 nucleotides read TGCGCCAGCAGCGCCATAACTAGTCCGAGAAACATTCAGTACTTC.

This rearrangement joins TRBV19 to TRBJ1-2; D possibly corresponds to TRBD1 (6 bases). The V and J ends lost 4 bases and 2 bases respectively, with 14 bases between them. CDR3 length: 15 amino acids. Germline lookup yields CDR1 LNHDA and CDR2 SQIVND (reference sequence). The CDR3 DNA is TGTGCCAGTAGTACCGGAGGGGGGGCCAACTATGGCTACACCTTC. Protein product: CASSTGGGANYGYTF.

The chain carries TRBV19 and TRBJ2-3, with 8 nucleotides matching TRBD2. Germline V gene lookup returns CDR1 LNHDA and CDR2 SQIVND (reference sequence). The CDR3 extends over 18 amino acids. The V gene end was trimmed by 3 bases and the J gene end by 2 bases; junction bases not matched to a gene: 13. The CDR3 DNA follows: TGTGCCAGTAGTATCCCCAGCGGGAGAATCCTTTCCACAGATACGCAGTATTTT. Its translation: CASSIPSGRILSTDTQYF.

The chain recombines TRBV5-6 with TRBJ2-3, with a tentative D call TRBD2 (6 bases). The CDR3 consists of 15 residues. The ends were cut back, 4 bases at V and 5 bases at J, with 17 bases in the middle. Germline lookup yields CDR1 SGHDT and CDR2 YYEEEE. The CDR3: CASSLRAGSGDTQYF. The CDR3 nucleotides are TGTGCCAGCAGCCTAAGAGCGGGCTCCGGAGATACGCAGTATTTT.

The chain links TRBV2 to TRBJ1-4; TRBD1 matches 8 bases. The CDR3 totals 14 residues. After removal of 6 bases from V and 5 bases from J, the junction contained 5 bases not matched to a gene. Germline V gene lookup returns CDR1 SNHLY and CDR2 FYNNEI. CDR3 coding DNA: TGTGCCAGCAGATGGACAGGGCAAAATGAAAAACTGTTTTTT. It is translated as CASRWTGQNEKLFF.

The chain combines TRBV28 with TRBJ2-7; perhaps TRBD2 as D (6 bases). Per the germline V gene, CDR1 is MDHEN and CDR2 is SYDVKM. The CDR3 is 14 amino acids. Trimming pared 7 bases from V and 0 bases from J, leaving 13 bases between. The CDR3 loop is CASTQGGNSYEQYF. The CDR3, as DNA: TGTGCCAGCACCCAAGGAGGGAACTCCTACGAGCAGTACTTC.

V usage is TRBV10-1 and J usage is TRBJ1-5; D remains unclear. This CDR3 has 12 residues. V was pared by 7 bases and J by 4 bases, with 8 bases between. Germline V gives CDR1 WNHNN, CDR2 SYGVQD (reference sequence). For the CDR3, the DNA is TGCGCCAGCAAAGGTTGGAATCAGCCCCAGCATTTT. Encoded protein: CASKGWNQPQHF.

The chain combines TRBV4-2 with TRBJ2-1; D ambiguous. Trimming cost V 0 bases and J 0 bases, with 12 bases left between them. CDR3 length: 17 amino acids. Germline CDR1 reads LGHNA; CDR2 reads YNFKEQ. The CDR3 sequence: CASSQDGQSGSYNEQFF. The DNA of the CDR3 is TGTGCCAGCAGCCAAGATGGCCAATCGGGCTCCTACAATGAGCAGTTCTTC.

This chain connects TRBV19 to TRBJ1-5, with TRBD1 matching over 10 bases. Per the germline V gene, CDR1 is LNHDA and CDR2 is SQIVND (reference sequence). This CDR3 is built from 15 residues. After removal of 7 bases from V and 3 bases from J, the junction contained 6 bases not matched to a gene. CDR3 in DNA: TGTGCCAGTACCCAGACAGGGGGCGTCAATCAGCCCCAGCATTTT. This codes for CASTQTGGVNQPQHF.

The CDR3 DNA is TGCAGTGCCCGGACAGGGGCGCCCTACACCTTC. Amino acids: CSARTGAPYTF. The J gene is TRBJ1-2, the V gene TRBV20-1, with 9 bases identical to TRBD1. J was trimmed by 10 bases and V by 6 bases; bases with no gene match: 6. Germline CDR1 and CDR2: DFQATT and SNEGSKA (reference sequence). This CDR3 comprises 11 residues.

This sequence joins TRBV19 and TRBJ2-2; 9 bases are shared with TRBD1. CDR3 size: 15 residues. Germline-derived CDR1 and CDR2 are LNHDA and SQIVND (reference sequence). V shed 6 bases, J shed 7 bases, and the junction held 9 bases outside the gene matches. CDR3 residues: CASRHRTGEGGELFF. In nucleotides, the CDR3 is TGTGCCAGTAGACATAGGACAGGGGAAGGCGGGGAGCTGTTTTTT.